One and the same sample provided the 30 T cell receptor beta chains below, sequenced in a study of T cell changes during pregnancy in multiple sclerosis. Clones were sequenced by immunoSEQ multiplex PCR, and TCRdb holds only the in-frame ones, with some missing. The data contain approximately 69,000 clones, roughly 90% of them singletons. Sequencing was performed on CD4+ T cells from peripheral blood mononuclear cells, taken in the third trimester of pregnancy. Receptors were obtained from a female donor in good health, enrolled as a control in a pregnancy study.

This clone was counted a single time. The genes are TRBV7-2 and TRBJ2-5; 9 nucleotides match TRBD1. Germline V gene sequence: CDR1 SGHTA, CDR2 FQGNSA. With 5 bases clipped from V and 4 bases from J, the junction kept 14 bases outside the gene matches. The CDR3 sequence is 17 residues long. CDR3 nucleotides: TGTGCCAGCAGCACACTTACACCGGGACAGGGAGGAGAGACCCAGTACTTC. As protein: CASSTLTPGQGGETQYF.

This clone was picked up one time. V usage is TRBV5-1 and J usage is TRBJ2-1, with TRBD1 identical over 8 bases. From germline, CDR1 is SGHRS and CDR2 YFSETQ. This CDR3 is 14 amino acids long. V shed 2 bases, J shed 7 bases, and the junction held 5 bases outside the gene matches. The CDR3 coding sequence is TGCGCCAGCAGCTTTGACAGGGGTCGGAATGAGCAGTTCTTC. Translating gives CASSFDRGRNEQFF.

The genes are TRBV30 and TRBJ2-1, with 11 bases lining up with TRBD2. This CDR3 has 15 residues. CDR1 is GTSNPN and CDR2 is SVGIG in the germline V gene (reference sequence). V lost 5 bases and J lost 2; bases outside the gene matches: 5. CDR3 nucleotides: TGTGCCTGGGGACGACTAGCGGGGCCCTACAATGAGCAGTTCTTC. Protein: CAWGRLAGPYNEQFF.

The chain couples TRBV19 to TRBJ2-1; 7 bases align to TRBD1. This CDR3 spans 16 amino acids. The germline V gene encodes CDR1 LNHDA and CDR2 SQIVND (reference sequence). V dropped 3 bases and J dropped 4; count of bases not matched to a gene: 9. CDR3 in amino acids: CASSIHRDRLYNEQFF. In DNA form, the CDR3 reads TGTGCCAGTAGTATCCACCGGGACAGACTATACAATGAGCAGTTCTTC.

The chain uses TRBV30 and TRBJ1-1, with D uncertain. Germline V CDR1 and CDR2: GTSNPN, SVGIG (reference sequence). The CDR3 length is 10 residues. V was pared by 4 bases and J by 4 bases, with 4 bases between. The DNA for the CDR3 is TGTGCCTGGAAGCGCACTGAAGCTTTCTTT. This codes for CAWKRTEAFF.

The rearrangement joins TRBV5-1 to TRBJ1-1, with D perhaps matching TRBD1 (6 bases). The CDR3 totals 13 residues. The germline V gene has CDR1 SGHRS and CDR2 YFSETQ. V shed 6 bases and J shed 0 bases, with 9 bases lying between them. CDR3 bases: TGCGCCAGCACCGGACAGATGAACACTGAAGCTTTCTTT. Residues: CASTGQMNTEAFF.

This clone was recorded only once. This sequence joins TRBV18 and TRBJ1-4; D is ambiguous. Per the germline V gene, CDR1 is KGHSH and CDR2 is LQKENI. V was clipped by 2 bases and J by 7 bases, with 11 bases between them. The CDR3 spans 14 residues. The CDR3 DNA follows: TGTGCCAGCTCACCAGTGAGCGCTGGTGAAAAACTGTTTTTT. Residues: CASSPVSAGEKLFF.

Comments on this clone: The CDR3 end shows no conserved phenylalanine or tryptophan, and so a read error is likely. The limits of the CDR3 on the DNA are not certain, so only TCRdb's listed CDR3 is given. The chain carries TRBV6-1 and TRBJ1-6; the tabulated D call, TRBD1, remains unverified against the DNA. Germline CDR1 MNHNS, CDR2 SASEGT. The CDR3 is 11 residues long, ends included. The CDR3 reads CASSEQAVVTL.

The rearrangement links TRBV2 to TRBJ2-5; a possible D gene is TRBD1 (6 bases). Looked up from germline, CDR1 is SNHLY and CDR2 is FYNNEI. Deletions cut 8 bases from V and 0 bases from J, with 16 bases between. The CDR3 is 15 amino acids. The CDR3 DNA reads TGTGCCAGCGGACAGCTCCGTTCGTACCAAGAGACCCAGTACTTC. It specifies CASGQLRSYQETQYF. The full variable domain, with the rest looked up from reference TRBV2 and TRBJ2-5, is EPEVTQTPSHQVTQMGQEVILRCVPISNHLYFYWYRQILGQKVEFLVSFYNNEISEKSEIFDDQFSVERPDGSNFTLKIRSTKLEDSAMYFCASGQLRSYQETQYFGPGTRLLVL.

This clone appeared a few times. The chain joins TRBV11-3 to TRBJ2-5; maybe TRBD2 (5 bases). This CDR3 contains 14 residues. Per the germline V gene, CDR1 is SGHNT and CDR2 is YENEEA. V dropped 4 bases and J dropped 5 bases, with 14 bases sitting between them. CDR3 bases: TGTGCCAGCAGCTCCCGATCTGCGGGTGAGACCCAGTACTTC. The encoded protein is CASSSRSAGETQYF.

The chain employs TRBV2 and TRBJ1-5, with a tentative D call TRBD1 (6 bases). CDR1 and CDR2 from the germline V gene are SNHLY and FYNNEI. This CDR3 region has 12 residues. Trimming removed 7 bases from V and 5 bases from J, with 9 bases in between. CDR3 coding DNA: TGTGCCAGCACAGGGGCATATCAGCCCCAGCATTTT. Translated: CASTGAYQPQHF.

The chain uses TRBV13 and TRBJ2-7, with a possible D match to TRBD2 (5 bases). The CDR3 is 14 residues long. V was pared by 5 bases and J by 0 bases, with 11 bases between. The germline V gene encodes CDR1 PRHDT and CDR2 FYEKMQ (reference sequence). CDR3 nucleotides: TGTGCCAGCAGCGCTCGACTAAGCTCCTACGAGCAGTACTTC. Encoded protein: CASSARLSSYEQYF.

The gene calls are TRBV15 and TRBJ1-2; 11 nucleotides match TRBD1. This CDR3 has 13 residues. Germline CDR1 is LNHNV and CDR2 is YYDKDF (reference sequence). Losses at the gene ends were 0 bases for V and 13 bases for J; bases not matched to a gene: 4. The CDR3 nucleotides are TGTGCCACCAGCAGAGATAACGGACAGGGGGCCACCTTC. Its translation: CATSRDNGQGATF.

The CDR3 nucleotides read TGTGCCAGCAGCTTAAGGGGGAAAGGACAGGGACTGAACACTGAAGCTTTCTTT. It codes for CASSLRGKGQGLNTEAFF. The chain uses TRBV7-3 and TRBJ1-1, with TRBD1 matching 8 bases. The ends lost 1 base at V and 0 bases at J; junction bases unmatched: 10. The CDR3 contains 18 residues. Germline CDR1 SGHTA, CDR2 FQGTGA. Together with reference TRBV7-3 and TRBJ1-1, the CDR3 gives the full variable domain: GAGVSQTPSNKVTEKGKYVELRCDPISGHTALYWYRQSLGQGPEFLIYFQGTGAADDSGLPNDRFFAVRPEGSVSTLKIQRTERGDSAVYLCASSLRGKGQGLNTEAFFGQGTRLTVV.

CDR3 loop: CASSPDRDPDTQYF. Written as DNA, the CDR3 is TGCGCCAGCAGCCCTGACAGGGACCCAGATACGCAGTATTTT. V is TRBV5-1 and J is TRBJ2-3; 7 bases agree with TRBD1. The CDR3 runs to 14 residues. V lost 4 bases, J lost 4 bases, and 6 bases stayed unmatched. CDR1 and CDR2 (germline): SGHRS, YFSETQ.

The V gene is TRBV4-2, the J gene TRBJ1-1, with D possibly TRBD1 on 6 matching bases. Germline CDR1 is LGHNA and CDR2 is YNFKEQ. There are 15 residues in the CDR3. V was cut by 0 bases and J by 7 bases, with 15 bases left in between. CDR3 nucleotides: TGTGCCAGCAGCCAAGATAATTCAGGGGTCCTTGAAGCTTTCTTT. It codes for CASSQDNSGVLEAFF.

CDR3 DNA: TGTGCCAGCAGCGTAGTCGGGGGGGCCTCAGATACGCAGTATTTT. Its translation is CASSVVGGASDTQYF. This sequence joins TRBV9 and TRBJ2-3, with TRBD2 identical over 8 bases. The V gene's germline CDR1 is SGDLS and CDR2 YYNGEE. There are 15 residues in the CDR3. The trim removed 0 bases at V and 4 bases at J, leaving 4 bases unmatched.

The chain has TRBV5-1 and TRBJ2-3, with 7 positions matching TRBD1. Losses at the gene ends were 3 bases for V and 1 base for J; bases not matched to a gene: 11. CDR1 is SGHRS and CDR2 is YFSETQ in the germline V gene. This CDR3 is built from 17 residues. The CDR3 region is CASSSPGQSLRTDTQYF. The CDR3 nucleotides are TGCGCCAGCAGCTCACCGGGACAGTCGTTACGCACAGATACGCAGTATTTT.

This chain connects TRBV5-6 to TRBJ1-2, with D possibly matching TRBD1 (5 bases). The CDR3 totals 15 residues. Trimming removed 4 bases from V and 6 bases from J, with 19 bases in between. Germline CDR1 is SGHDT and CDR2 is YYEEEE. The CDR3 DNA reads TGTGCCAGCAGCCGACGGGCCCGGGGGGAACATGGCTACACCTTC. Residues: CASSRRARGEHGYTF.

The chain combines TRBV21-1 with TRBJ2-5; no DNA check was done on the table's D call, TRBD1. TRBV21-1 is assigned pseudogene status. The CDR3 is made up of 16 amino acids. Here the CDR3 reads CASSSRKDRTQETQYF. The CDR3 DNA follows: TGTGCCAGCAGCAGCCGAAAGGACAGGACCCAAGAGACCCAGTACTTC.

With respect to this clone: A read error may produce the germline difference seen at one junction end. The chain links TRBV19 to TRBJ1-1; 7 bases align to TRBD1. The V gene's germline CDR1 is LNHDA and CDR2 SQIVND (reference sequence). CDR3 length: 15 amino acids. CDR3 in amino acids: CASSTPHRGGTKAFF. Written as DNA, the CDR3 is TGTGCCAGTAGTACACCACACAGGGGAGGCACTAAAGCTTTCTTT.

V and J are TRBV7-9 and TRBJ2-7, with D tentatively TRBD1 (6 bases). The germline V gene encodes CDR1 SEHNR and CDR2 FQNEAQ (reference sequence). Trimming stripped 5 bases from V and 6 bases from J, with 23 bases between. The CDR3 is made up of 16 amino acids. CDR3 sequence reads: CASSQSYTGGFVEQYF. DNA for the CDR3: TGTGCCAGCAGCCAGTCTTACACTGGGGGCTTCGTCGAGCAGTACTTC.

The rearrangement uses TRBV5-4 and TRBJ1-6; 7 positions match TRBD1. Germline values: CDR1 SGHNT, CDR2 YYREEE (reference sequence). The CDR3 is made up of 14 amino acids. With V trimmed by 0 bases and J by 11 bases, 5 bases remained unmatched. The CDR3 region is CASSLEGARTPLHF. The CDR3 DNA follows: TGTGCCAGCAGCTTGGAGGGGGCTAGGACACCCCTCCACTTT. The variable domain in full, completed from reference TRBV5-4 and TRBJ1-6, reads ETGVTQSPTHLIKTRGQQVTLRCSSQSGHNTVSWYQQALGQGPQFIFQYYREEENGRGNFPPRFSGLQFPNYSSELNVNALELDDSALYLCASSLEGARTPLHFGNGTRLTVT.

The chain employs TRBV5-6 and TRBJ2-5; D gene uncertain. This CDR3 comprises 13 residues. CDR1 is SGHDT, CDR2 YYEEEE, per germline. V was cut by 6 bases and J by 2 bases, with 11 bases left in between. The CDR3 loop reads CASISRGQETQYF. DNA for the CDR3: TGTGCCAGCATCTCAAGAGGTCAAGAGACCCAGTACTTC.

The genes are TRBV5-1 and TRBJ2-1, with 11 bases fitting TRBD1. The CDR3 runs to 15 residues. Losses at the gene ends were 3 bases for V and 4 bases for J; bases not matched to a gene: 3. Germline V gene sequence: CDR1 SGHRS, CDR2 YFSETQ. The chain's CDR3 is CASSYGQGAYNEQFF. In nucleotides, the CDR3 is TGCGCCAGCAGCTATGGACAGGGGGCTTACAATGAGCAGTTCTTC.

The chain carries TRBV27 and TRBJ1-2; 10 bases agree with TRBD1. V lost 5 bases, J lost 2 bases, and 8 bases stayed unmatched. This CDR3 has 16 residues. Germline lookup yields CDR1 MNHEY and CDR2 SMNVEV (reference sequence). The chain's CDR3 is CASSHGQGVRNYGYTF. The DNA for the CDR3 is TGTGCCAGCAGTCACGGACAGGGGGTAAGAAACTATGGCTACACCTTC.

This chain uses TRBV18 with TRBJ1-1; perhaps TRBD1 as D (6 bases). V lost 3 bases, J lost 8 bases, and 10 bases lay in between. The CDR3 extends over 12 amino acids. Germline V gives CDR1 KGHSH, CDR2 LQKENI. The CDR3 DNA sequence: TGTGCCAGCTCACCCTCCGACAGGGAAGCTTTCTTT. This sequence encodes CASSPSDREAFF.

This clone has only a few counts. The J gene is TRBJ1-1, the V gene TRBV7-8; D ambiguous. CDR1 and CDR2 from the germline V gene are SGHVS and FQNEAQ. The V end was cut by 1 base, the J end by 3 bases, with 15 bases between. CDR3 length: 16 amino acids. CDR3 sequence (DNA): TGTGCCAGCAGCTTAGTGGTACCAGCCGGGGACACTGAAGCTTTCTTT. The encoded protein is CASSLVVPAGDTEAFF.

The chain links TRBV30 to TRBJ1-2; the match to TRBD1 covers 8 bases. Germline V gene data show CDR1 as GTSNPN and CDR2 as SVGIG (reference sequence). This CDR3 spans 14 amino acids. V shed 1 base, J shed 8 bases, and the junction held 9 bases outside the gene matches. CDR3 DNA sequence: TGTGCCTGGAGTGCCTCTTCAGGGGGCACCGGCTACACCTTC. It yields the protein CAWSASSGGTGYTF. The whole variable domain, remainder taken from reference TRBV30 and TRBJ1-2, is SQTIHQWPATLVQPVGSPLSLECTVEGTSNPNLYWYRQAAGRGLQLLFYSVGIGQISSEVPQNLSASRPQDRQFILSSKKLLLSDSGFYLCAWSASSGGTGYTFGSGTRLTVV.

V gene TRBV4-3 combines with J gene TRBJ1-2; no clear D. CDR1 is LGHNA and CDR2 is YSLEER in the germline V gene. This CDR3 has 13 amino acids. V shed 0 bases and J shed 3 bases, with 5 bases lying between them. Here the CDR3 reads CASSQEADYGYTF. The CDR3 DNA reads TGCGCCAGCAGCCAAGAGGCAGACTATGGCTACACCTTC.